The 30 T cell receptor beta chains given below trace back to one sample, sequenced in a study of shared clonotypes between healthy human individuals. Naive CD8 cells, CD45RO-negative and positively selected for CCR7, excluded terminally differentiated effector memory CD45RA+ cells. Sequenced by immunoSEQ multiplex PCR; TCRdb stores in-frame clones only, minus some. The sample shows roughly 2,000,000 clones, 80% to 95% of them seen only once. Sample: naive CD8+ T cells from PBMCs. The receptor source for this set is a young man in good health. Some clones in this sample may be carry-over from other donors' samples.

The V and J genes are TRBV21-1 and TRBJ2-7; the D call TRBD1 from the table was never checked on the DNA. TRBV21-1 is classified as a pseudogene. The CDR3 sequence is 16 residues long. The CDR3 DNA sequence: TGTGCCAGCAGCAAAGTGAGGGACAGGTCCAAGGGGGAGCAGTACTTC. Protein product: CASSKVRDRSKGEQYF.

This sequence joins TRBV4-1 and TRBJ2-2, with D hard to call. Trimming took 0 bases from V and 10 from J, leaving 18 bases between them. This CDR3 comprises 16 residues. Per the germline V gene, CDR1 is MGHRA and CDR2 is YSYEKL. The CDR3 reads CASSQDEHPSTEELFF. The CDR3 region has the DNA TGCGCCAGCAGCCAAGATGAACATCCCAGTACTGAGGAGCTGTTTTTT.

This rearrangement joins TRBV28 to TRBJ2-3, with TRBD2 identical over 10 bases. V lost 2 bases to trimming and J lost 2 bases; unmatched junction nucleotides: 4. This CDR3 comprises 16 residues. In germline, CDR1 is MDHEN, CDR2 SYDVKM. CDR3 loop: CASSLLSGRNTDTQYF. The CDR3 DNA sequence: TGTGCCAGCAGTTTACTTAGCGGGAGGAACACAGATACGCAGTATTTT.

The chain couples TRBV28 to TRBJ1-1; the D is unclear. Germline-derived CDR1 and CDR2 are MDHEN and SYDVKM. CDR3 length: 12 residues. With 3 bases removed from V and 11 bases from J, the gap between germline ends came to 13 bases. Here the CDR3 DNA reads TGTGCCAGCAGTTTTACGGCGGGTAGGGCTTTCTTT. Amino acids: CASSFTAGRAFF.

The V call is TRBV7-6, the J call TRBJ1-1; D is unclear. Germline CDR1 SGHVS, CDR2 FNYEAQ. V gave up 4 bases and J gave up 5 bases, with 5 bases separating them. The CDR3 has 11 amino acids. The CDR3 region has the DNA TGTGCCAGCAGCTCGGCAACTGAAGCTTTCTTT. Translated: CASSSATEAFF.

V usage is TRBV28 and J usage is TRBJ2-3; D gene uncertain. Trimming removed 6 bases at V and 0 bases at J, with 13 bases between. The CDR3 is made up of 15 amino acids. Germline CDR1 reads MDHEN; CDR2 reads SYDVKM. CDR3 nucleotide sequence: TGTGCCAGCAGCCCCGGCCCACTTAGCACAGATACGCAGTATTTT. Translation: CASSPGPLSTDTQYF.

The V gene is TRBV18, the J gene TRBJ1-1; the D gene is possibly TRBD1 (6 bases). The CDR3 has 14 amino acids. The germline V gene encodes CDR1 KGHSH and CDR2 LQKENI. V gave up 2 bases and J gave up 5 bases, with 12 bases separating them. CDR3 region: CASSPSGARTEAFF. DNA for the CDR3: TGTGCCAGCTCACCATCGGGGGCTAGGACTGAAGCTTTCTTT.

Concerning this clone: This specimen includes other DNA sequences encoding the same CDR3. The genes are TRBV10-3 and TRBJ2-7; the D call may be TRBD1 or TRBD2 (5 bases each). Germline V gene sequence: CDR1 ENHRY, CDR2 SYGVKD. The CDR3 extends over 14 amino acids. V gave up 0 bases and J gave up 0 bases, with 6 bases separating them. The CDR3 bases are TGTGCCATCAGTGAGTCTGGGGGCTCCTACGAGCAGTACTTC. Residues: CAISESGGSYEQYF.

This chain connects TRBV25-1 to TRBJ1-2; 8 nucleotides match TRBD1. CDR1 MGHDK and CDR2 SYGVNS come from the germline V gene. The CDR3 has 14 residues. The trim removed 2 bases at V and 9 bases at J, leaving 8 bases unmatched. CDR3 protein: CASSEPGGRGSYTF. DNA of the CDR3: TGTGCCAGCAGTGAACCAGGGGGCAGGGGAAGCTACACCTTC.

This chain links TRBV27 with TRBJ2-7; no clear D. Trimming took 6 bases from V and 1 from J, leaving 16 bases between them. This CDR3 spans 15 amino acids. Germline CDR1 is MNHEY and CDR2 is SMNVEV (reference sequence). As DNA, the CDR3 is TGTGCCAGCAGGCCGACCCGACTCCGATCCTACGAGCAGTACTTC. Its protein is CASRPTRLRSYEQYF.

This clone has just a few counts. The chain carries TRBV19 and TRBJ1-1; tentatively, D is TRBD1 (5 bases). Germline CDR1 LNHDA, CDR2 SQIVND (reference sequence). Trimming pared 2 bases from V and 7 bases from J, leaving 14 bases between. This CDR3 spans 14 amino acids. The CDR3 protein is CASSISSGGNEAFF. CDR3 in DNA: TGTGCCAGTAGTATATCGTCGGGGGGAAATGAAGCTTTCTTT.

The CDR3 here is CASSLRSRRGEGQETQYF. In nucleotides, the CDR3 is TGCGCCAGCAGTTTACGGTCGCGGCGGGGGGAGGGCCAAGAGACCCAGTACTTC. This sequence joins TRBV23-1 and TRBJ2-5; 8 bases align to TRBD2. TRBV23-1 is identified as an open reading frame with a role that is uncertain. The CDR3 is made up of 18 amino acids. V lost 5 bases, J lost 1 base, and 15 bases stayed unmatched.

The chain recombines TRBV29-1 with TRBJ1-1; no definite D call. Trimming stripped 7 bases from V and 1 base from J, with 10 bases between. CDR3 length equals 12 residues. Looked up from germline, CDR1 is SQVTM and CDR2 is ANQGSEA. The CDR3 is CSENNPNTEAFF. For the CDR3, the DNA is TGCAGCGAGAACAATCCGAACACTGAAGCTTTCTTT.

The V and J genes are TRBV21-1 and TRBJ2-7; TRBD2 was called by the table and not checked on the DNA. TRBV21-1 counts as a pseudogene. There are 15 residues in the CDR3. CDR3 amino acids: CASSKDTRESHEQYF. The CDR3 DNA sequence: TGTGCCAGCAGCAAAGATACGCGGGAGAGTCACGAGCAGTACTTC.

This clone came up once. Other DNA sequences in this specimen translate into the identical CDR3. J is TRBJ2-7 and V is TRBV27, with 7 bases that match TRBD1. This CDR3 contains 14 residues. Trimming cost V 2 bases and J 3 bases; bases outside gene matches: 4. The germline CDR1 and CDR2 sequences are MNHEY and SMNVEV (reference sequence). Written as DNA, the CDR3 is TGTGCCAGCAGTTTACTGGCAGGGGGCTACGAGCAGTACTTC. This sequence encodes CASSLLAGGYEQYF.

The chain couples TRBV6-6 to TRBJ1-6, with TRBD1 matching over 9 bases. The CDR3 consists of 16 residues. The trim removed 2 bases at V and 9 bases at J, leaving 8 bases unmatched. The germline gives CDR1 MNHNY, CDR2 SVGAGI (reference sequence). The CDR3 here is CASSYAGGQGSSPLHF. CDR3 DNA: TGTGCCAGCAGTTACGCGGGAGGACAGGGGAGTTCACCCCTCCACTTT.

This clone appeared a single time. V usage is TRBV4-3 and J usage is TRBJ2-2; D is ambiguous. The germline CDR1 and CDR2 sequences are LGHNA and YSLEER. V gave up 0 bases and J gave up 6 bases, with 14 bases separating them. CDR3 size: 16 residues. CDR3 sequence (DNA): TGCGCCAGCAGCCAAGATTCGGACCCAGCGCCCGGGGAGCTGTTTTTT. This codes for CASSQDSDPAPGELFF.

The genes are TRBV5-4 and TRBJ2-7; D possibly matches TRBD1 or TRBD2 (5 bases each). Germline CDR1 is SGHNT and CDR2 is YYREEE (reference sequence). The ends were cut back, 4 bases at V and 6 bases at J, with 17 bases in the middle. The CDR3 covers 14 residues. CDR3 sequence (DNA): TGTGCCAGCAGCCCACTCCGGGACCCCCTCGAGCAGTACTTC. Translated: CASSPLRDPLEQYF.

This clone turned up a few times. The V and J genes are TRBV15 and TRBJ2-7, with D maybe TRBD2 (5 bases). V lost 6 bases and J lost 1, with 13 bases in between. CDR3 size: 14 residues. CDR1 and CDR2 (germline): LNHNV, YYDKDF (reference sequence). CDR3 in amino acids: CATSDGLGSYEQYF. The CDR3, as DNA: TGTGCCACCAGTGACGGACTTGGTTCCTACGAGCAGTACTTC.

The chain employs TRBV10-2 and TRBJ2-3; 12 nucleotides match TRBD2. Trimming removed 6 bases from V and 3 bases from J; junction bases left unmatched: 7. There are 16 residues in the CDR3. Germline loops: CDR1 WSHSY, CDR2 SAAADI. The CDR3 loop reads CASRDRLAGVTDTQYF. Written as DNA, the CDR3 is TGCGCCAGCAGGGATAGACTAGCGGGAGTAACAGATACGCAGTATTTT.

The V gene is TRBV30, the J gene TRBJ2-1; D is uncertain. V was pared by 3 bases and J by 6 bases, with 9 bases between. The CDR3 is made up of 12 amino acids. The germline V gene has CDR1 GTSNPN and CDR2 SVGIG (reference sequence). The CDR3 spells CAWSPYTNEQFF. The DNA for the CDR3 is TGTGCCTGGAGCCCCTACACCAATGAGCAGTTCTTC.

This chain joins TRBV19 and TRBJ1-3; D is unclear. The CDR3 is 14 amino acids. Looked up from germline, CDR1 is LNHDA and CDR2 is SQIVND (reference sequence). V was pared by 3 bases and J by 0 bases, with 6 bases between. The CDR3 DNA follows: TGTGCCAGTAGTATCGCCACCTCTGGAAACACCATATATTTT. Protein: CASSIATSGNTIYF.

V usage is TRBV5-6 and J usage is TRBJ2-2, with 7 bases that match TRBD2. V lost 3 bases to trimming and J lost 2 bases; unmatched junction nucleotides: 10. This CDR3 has 17 amino acids. CDR1 SGHDT and CDR2 YYEEEE come from the germline V gene. CDR3 nucleotide sequence: TGTGCCAGCAGCTGGAGATCGGGGGGAGCCAACACCGGGGAGCTGTTTTTT. It codes for CASSWRSGGANTGELFF.

The rearrangement links TRBV29-1 to TRBJ2-1; 11 nucleotides agree with TRBD1. The germline V gene encodes CDR1 SQVTM and CDR2 ANQGSEA. The J segment lost 7 bases and the V segment lost 7 bases, leaving 9 bases of the junction unmatched. This CDR3 is 14 amino acids long. CDR3 bases: TGCAGCGCCGATGGACAGGGGGCATTTAATGAGCAGTTCTTC. It codes for CSADGQGAFNEQFF.

The chain couples TRBV5-4 to TRBJ1-1, with 8 bases matching TRBD1. Germline assignment: CDR1 SGHNT and CDR2 YYREEE (reference sequence). Losses at the gene ends were 4 bases for V and 3 bases for J; bases not matched to a gene: 5. This CDR3 comprises 14 residues. The CDR3 reads CASSDRGSDTEAFF. CDR3 nucleotide sequence: TGTGCCAGCAGCGACAGGGGCTCTGACACTGAAGCTTTCTTT.

Only one count was recorded for this clone. This chain joins TRBV6-1 and TRBJ2-7, with 7 bases fitting TRBD1. The CDR3 is 13 residues long. The germline V gene encodes CDR1 MNHNS and CDR2 SASEGT. Trimming took 10 bases from V and 1 from J; bases not matched to a gene: 7. The CDR3 reads CATEQGISYEQYF. In nucleotides, the CDR3 is TGTGCCACTGAACAGGGGATTTCCTACGAGCAGTACTTC.

The rearrangement joins TRBV7-9 to TRBJ2-7, with TRBD1 matching 7 bases. The CDR3 contains 18 residues. With 0 bases clipped from V and 7 bases from J, the junction kept 18 bases outside the gene matches. Germline CDR1 and CDR2: SEHNR and FQNEAQ (reference sequence). The CDR3 protein is CASSLAGAGPGGTWEQYF. CDR3 bases: TGTGCCAGCAGCTTAGCAGGTGCAGGGCCAGGGGGAACGTGGGAGCAGTACTTC. Filled out from reference TRBV7-9 and TRBJ2-7, the complete variable domain reads DTGVSQNPRHKITKRGQNVTFRCDPISEHNRLYWYRQTLGQGPEFLTYFQNEAQLEKSRLLSDRFSAERPKGSFSTLEIQRTEQGDSAMYLCASSLAGAGPGGTWEQYFGPGTRLTVT.

This clone occurred a few times. This sample also contains other DNA sequences that code for the same CDR3. This CDR3 is CASSGLLNTEAFF. In nucleotides, the CDR3 is TGTGCCAGTAGTGGCCTCCTCAACACTGAAGCTTTCTTT. The chain is built from TRBV19 and TRBJ1-1; D unresolved. CDR1 LNHDA and CDR2 SQIVND come from the germline V gene (reference sequence). CDR3 size: 13 residues. V lost 5 bases and J lost 2, with 9 bases in between.

This chain links TRBV7-9 with TRBJ2-7; TRBD1 matches at 8 bases. Trimming cost V 5 bases and J 3 bases; bases outside gene matches: 12. Germline lookup yields CDR1 SEHNR and CDR2 FQNEAQ (reference sequence). The CDR3 spans 16 residues. The CDR3 loop is CASSLASTGDDYEQYF. CDR3 nucleotides: TGTGCCAGCAGCCTTGCCTCGACAGGGGATGACTACGAGCAGTACTTC. Full variable domain (rest looked up from reference TRBV7-9 and TRBJ2-7): DTGVSQNPRHKITKRGQNVTFRCDPISEHNRLYWYRQTLGQGPEFLTYFQNEAQLEKSRLLSDRFSAERPKGSFSTLEIQRTEQGDSAMYLCASSLASTGDDYEQYFGPGTRLTVT.

As concerns this clone: One end of the junction fails to match germline, which may point to a read error. CDR3 nucleotide sequence: TGTGCCAGCAGTTACACGGGACAGGGCAACTTC. Its translation: CASSYTGQGNF. The V gene is TRBV6-5, the J gene TRBJ2-7; 9 bases map to TRBD1. The CDR3 is 11 amino acids. Germline lookup yields CDR1 MNHEY and CDR2 SVGAGI.